Following are 5 T cell receptor beta chains from one sample sequenced in a study of shared clonotypes between healthy human individuals. Repertoires were generated with immunoSEQ multiplex PCR, while TCRdb's copy carries only in-frame clones and drops some. The repertoire holds about 2.3 million clones, with 85% to 95% as singletons. What was sequenced was naive CD4+ T cells from PBMCs. Subset defined: CD45RA+ positively selected. These receptors were taken from a man younger than 30 in good health. Some clones in this sample may be carry-over from other donors' samples.

The rearrangement uses TRBV15 and TRBJ2-1, with TRBD2 matching 7 bases. This CDR3 comprises 16 residues. With V trimmed by 6 bases and J by 4 bases, 12 bases remained unmatched. In germline, CDR1 is LNHNV, CDR2 YYDKDF (reference sequence). The CDR3: CATRTTGGGAYNEQFF. CDR3 coding DNA: TGTGCCACCAGGACAACGGGCGGGGGAGCGTACAATGAGCAGTTCTTC.

The count of this clone is one. This chain connects TRBV27 to TRBJ1-1; D gene uncertain. This CDR3 is 14 amino acids long. CDR1 is MNHEY and CDR2 is SMNVEV in the germline V gene (reference sequence). Between the trimmed V and J ends, which lost 3 bases and 1 base, there was a span of 9 bases. For the CDR3, the DNA is TGTGCCAGCAGTTTTAAAGGGCCGAACACTGAAGCTTTCTTT. Translating it yields CASSFKGPNTEAFF.

The V gene is TRBV28, the J gene TRBJ1-4; TRBD1 aligns across 8 bases. CDR1 and CDR2 from the germline V gene are MDHEN and SYDVKM. The CDR3 has 15 residues. The V gene end was trimmed by 5 bases and the J gene end by 4 bases; junction bases not matched to a gene: 6. CDR3 sequence: CASSIRGRGNEKLFF. The CDR3 bases are TGTGCCAGCAGTATCAGGGGGCGGGGTAATGAAAAACTGTTTTTT.

V and J are TRBV25-1 and TRBJ1-2; a possible D gene is TRBD1 (6 bases). V lost 6 bases, J lost 5 bases, and 16 bases lay in between. This CDR3 comprises 14 residues. Germline V lookup: CDR1 MGHDK, CDR2 SYGVNS. Here the CDR3 DNA reads TGTGCCAGCAGCCCCTCAGGGGTGGGGTATGGCTACACCTTC. This encodes CASSPSGVGYGYTF.

The rearrangement links TRBV19 to TRBJ1-1, with 9 bases identical to TRBD1. The V gene's germline CDR1 is LNHDA and CDR2 SQIVND (reference sequence). V gave up 6 bases and J gave up 5 bases; unmatched junction bases: 16. This CDR3 has 17 residues. CDR3 nucleotide sequence: TGTGCCAGTAGCCCTTATTTTGGAACAGGGGGCGTAACTGAAGCTTTCTTT. As protein: CASSPYFGTGGVTEAFF.